Following are 17 T cell receptor beta chains from one sample sequenced in a study of cytomegalovirus exposure and HLA in healthy donors. PCR involved 60 Vbeta and 13 Jbeta primers. Repertoires were generated with immunoSEQ multiplex PCR, while TCRdb's copy carries only in-frame clones and drops some. Among roughly 120,000 clones listed, over 60% were seen once. Sequences were obtained from PBMCs. These TCRs come from a young man in good health and CMV-seropositive.

This clone was detected once. This chain links TRBV29-1 with TRBJ1-2, with no clear D. The V and J ends lost 1 base and 4 bases respectively, with 10 bases between them. This CDR3 comprises 13 residues. Germline CDR1 is SQVTM and CDR2 is ANQGSEA. Written as DNA, the CDR3 is TGCAGCGTTGAAGCCTTGACTGGCTATGGCTACACCTTC. Translated, it gives CSVEALTGYGYTF.

The chain is built from TRBV7-2 and TRBJ1-5; 8 bases match TRBD1. The V and J ends lost 6 bases and 4 bases, in that order; junction bases with no gene match: 2. The CDR3 loop spans 13 amino acids. The germline CDR1 and CDR2 sequences are SGHTA and FQGNSA. This CDR3 reads CASSRQGNQPQHF. The CDR3, as DNA: TGTGCCAGCAGTAGACAGGGGAATCAGCCCCAGCATTTT.

The rearrangement uses TRBV7-9 and TRBJ1-2, with 10 positions matching TRBD1. The CDR3 loop spans 15 amino acids. The V segment lost 5 bases and the J segment 3 bases; nucleotides outside the gene matches: 6. Germline values: CDR1 SEHNR, CDR2 FQNEAQ (reference sequence). The CDR3 is CASSTRQGADYGYTF. The CDR3 DNA reads TGTGCCAGCAGCACCCGACAGGGGGCGGACTATGGCTACACCTTC.

A few counts support this clone. The chain has TRBV9 and TRBJ2-3; 8 nucleotides line up with TRBD2. The CDR3 consists of 19 residues. V trimming: 3 bases; J trimming: 0 bases; junction bases outside the gene matches: 15. Looked up from germline, CDR1 is SGDLS and CDR2 is YYNGEE. CDR3: CASSATGTRSLWSTDTQYF. CDR3 DNA: TGTGCCAGCAGCGCAACCGGGACTAGATCTCTTTGGAGCACAGATACGCAGTATTTT.

V and J are TRBV7-9 and TRBJ2-1; no clear D gene. Trimming took off 1 base at V and 15 bases at J, with 19 bases between the two ends. CDR1 and CDR2 from the germline V gene are SEHNR and FQNEAQ (reference sequence). The CDR3 loop spans 14 amino acids. Written as DNA, the CDR3 is TGTGCCAGCAGCTTAGGAGGTGGCAACGGCGTCGGGTTCTTC. This sequence encodes CASSLGGGNGVGFF. Variable domain in full (rest from reference TRBV7-9 and TRBJ2-1): DTGVSQNPRHKITKRGQNVTFRCDPISEHNRLYWYRQTLGQGPEFLTYFQNEAQLEKSRLLSDRFSAERPKGSFSTLEIQRTEQGDSAMYLCASSLGGGNGVGFFGPGTRLTVL.

V and J are TRBV2 and TRBJ1-4, with a weak D call TRBD1 (5 bases). V gave up 2 bases and J gave up 7 bases, with 17 bases separating them. The CDR3 extends over 16 amino acids. CDR1 is SNHLY, CDR2 FYNNEI, per germline. The CDR3 DNA reads TGTGCCAGCAGTGAAACCCGGGGCGCGGGGGGTGAAAAACTGTTTTTT. This translates into CASSETRGAGGEKLFF.

In nucleotides, the CDR3 is TGTGCCAGCAACTCGGGTAGGGGGCAGGTCGAGCAGTACTTC. Translated: CASNSGRGQVEQYF. The genes are TRBV7-2 and TRBJ2-5; 7 positions agree with TRBD1. The J call may not be correct, given that the DNA end is closer to TRBJ2-7. The CDR3 has 14 amino acids. Germline-derived CDR1 and CDR2 are SGHTA and FQGNSA.

This clone appeared a single time. CDR3 sequence: CASSYSASNTGELFF. The DNA for the CDR3 is TGTGCCAGCAGTTACTCGGCCTCCAACACCGGGGAGCTGTTTTTT. The chain carries TRBV6-5 and TRBJ2-2; no clear D gene. The germline gives CDR1 MNHEY, CDR2 SVGAGI. Trimming took 0 bases from V and 2 from J, leaving 7 bases between them. The CDR3 has 15 residues.

The chain links TRBV5-4 to TRBJ2-5; D gene ambiguous. The length of the CDR3 is 13 residues. Germline V CDR1 and CDR2: SGHNT, YYREEE (reference sequence). Deletions cut 0 bases from V and 2 bases from J, with 5 bases between. The CDR3 bases are TGTGCCAGCAGCTTGGGGCGGCAAGAGACCCAGTACTTC. Translation: CASSLGRQETQYF. The full variable domain, its missing parts supplied by reference TRBV5-4 and TRBJ2-5, is ETGVTQSPTHLIKTRGQQVTLRCSSQSGHNTVSWYQQALGQGPQFIFQYYREEENGRGNFPPRFSGLQFPNYSSELNVNALELDDSALYLCASSLGRQETQYFGPGTRLLVL.

A note on this clone: Sequence at one end of the junction differs from germline and may be a read error. Other DNA sequences in the sample encode the same CDR3. The chain carries TRBV5-1 and TRBJ2-7; 8 nucleotides match TRBD2. The CDR3 extends over 13 amino acids. Germline loops: CDR1 SGHRS, CDR2 YFSETQ. In DNA form, the CDR3 reads TGCGCCAGCAGCTGGGGGACTAGTCGCGAGCAGTACTTT. Translation gives CASSWGTSREQYF.

The chain joins TRBV4-3 to TRBJ2-1; the match to TRBD2 covers 8 bases. CDR3 length: 15 residues. In germline, CDR1 is LGHNA, CDR2 YSLEER. The V and J ends lost 1 base and 4 bases, in that order; junction bases with no gene match: 3. Here the CDR3 reads CASSQGTSIYNEQFF. The CDR3 DNA reads TGCGCCAGCAGCCAAGGGACTAGCATATACAATGAGCAGTTCTTC.

In this sample, this clone turned up a few times. The chain links TRBV15 to TRBJ1-2, with D possibly TRBD1 on 6 matching bases. The CDR3 runs to 14 residues. V was shortened by 5 bases and J by 5 bases, with 15 bases between the two germline ends. The germline CDR1 and CDR2 sequences are LNHNV and YYDKDF (reference sequence). CDR3 nucleotide sequence: TGTGCCACCAGCCTCAGGACAGCCATTTATGGCTACACCTTC. This sequence encodes CATSLRTAIYGYTF.

A few counts support this clone. This chain links TRBV2 with TRBJ1-1; D unclear. This CDR3 region has 13 residues. V lost 6 bases and J lost 4, with 12 bases in between. Germline assignment: CDR1 SNHLY and CDR2 FYNNEI. The CDR3, as DNA: TGTGCCAGCAGCGGGGAAACGGGCACTGAAGCTTTCTTT. Protein sequence: CASSGETGTEAFF. The whole variable domain, remainder taken from reference TRBV2 and TRBJ1-1, is EPEVTQTPSHQVTQMGQEVILRCVPISNHLYFYWYRQILGQKVEFLVSFYNNEISEKSEIFDDQFSVERPDGSNFTLKIRSTKLEDSAMYFCASSGETGTEAFFGQGTRLTVV.

This clone came up once. The rearrangement links TRBV14 to TRBJ2-1, with D perhaps matching TRBD2 (5 bases). Germline values: CDR1 SGHDN, CDR2 FVKESK. V lost 2 bases, J lost 8 bases, and 16 bases lay in between. The CDR3 runs 15 residues. The CDR3 DNA sequence: TGTGCCAGCAGCCAATGGGCTAGCATGAGGGATGAGCAGTTCTTC. It yields the protein CASSQWASMRDEQFF. The full variable domain, in which reference TRBV14 and TRBJ2-1 provide the parts outside the CDR3, is EAGVTQFPSHSVIEKGQTVTLRCDPISGHDNLYWYRRVMGKEIKFLLHFVKESKQDESGMPNNRFLAERTGGTYSTLKVQPAELEDSGVYFCASSQWASMRDEQFFGPGTRLTVL.

V and J are TRBV19 and TRBJ1-4, with D maybe TRBD1 (6 bases). The CDR3 length is 15 residues. Trimming left V 6 bases short and J 9 bases short, with 20 bases between. Germline assignment: CDR1 LNHDA and CDR2 SQIVND (reference sequence). In DNA, the CDR3 is TGTGCCAGTAGCCATAAAGACAGGCCCGGCAAAAAACTGTTTTTT. Translating gives CASSHKDRPGKKLFF. The whole variable domain, filled in from reference TRBV19 and TRBJ1-4, reads DGGITQSPKYLFRKEGQNVTLSCEQNLNHDAMYWYRQDPGQGLRLIYYSQIVNDFQKGDIAEGYSVSREKKESFPLTVTSAQKNPTAFYLCASSHKDRPGKKLFFGSGTQLSVL.

The CDR3 sequence: CASSLNWGGEAFF. The CDR3 nucleotides read TGTGCCAGCAGCTTAAATTGGGGGGGAGAAGCTTTCTTT. The chain has TRBV7-9 and TRBJ1-1; D might be TRBD1 (5 bases). Germline lookup yields CDR1 SEHNR and CDR2 FQNEAQ (reference sequence). V was shortened by 2 bases and J by 8 bases, with 12 bases between the two germline ends. The CDR3 length is 13 residues.

The chain has TRBV11-2 and TRBJ1-1; tentatively, D is TRBD1 (6 bases). Germline loops: CDR1 SGHAT, CDR2 FQNNGV. Trimming took 4 bases from V and 6 from J, leaving 24 bases between them. This CDR3 contains 17 residues. In DNA form, the CDR3 reads TGTGCCAGCAGCTCGCGGGCCCGGTGGGCGGGGGCTTCTGAAGCTTTCTTT. Its protein is CASSSRARWAGASEAFF.